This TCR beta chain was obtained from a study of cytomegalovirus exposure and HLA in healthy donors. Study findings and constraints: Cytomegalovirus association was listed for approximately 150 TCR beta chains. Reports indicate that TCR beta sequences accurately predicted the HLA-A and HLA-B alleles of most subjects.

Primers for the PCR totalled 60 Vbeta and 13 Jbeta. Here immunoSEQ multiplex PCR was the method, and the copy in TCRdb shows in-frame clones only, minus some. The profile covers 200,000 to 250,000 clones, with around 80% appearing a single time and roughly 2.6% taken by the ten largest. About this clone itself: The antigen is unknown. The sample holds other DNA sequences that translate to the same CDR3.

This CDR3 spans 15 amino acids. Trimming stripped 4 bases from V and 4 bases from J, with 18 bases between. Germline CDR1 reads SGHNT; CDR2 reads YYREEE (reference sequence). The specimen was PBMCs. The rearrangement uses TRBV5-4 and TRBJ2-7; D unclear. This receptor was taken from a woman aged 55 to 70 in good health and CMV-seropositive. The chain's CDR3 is CASSSKEKAAYEQYF. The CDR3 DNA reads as TGTGCCAGCAGCAGCAAGGAGAAGGCGGCATACGAGCAGTACTTC.